These 16 T cell receptor beta chains were sequenced from one sample in a study of T cell repertoires in cytomegalovirus infection. Each CDR3 protein gets one entry after TCRdb re-called the reads with MiXCR. The sample lists around 180,000 distinct CDR3 sequences; 15% to 20% were seen once. Sequenced material: PBMCs. Every receptor here comes from a human donor in good health (CMV status not recorded). Some clones in this sample may be carry-over from other donors' samples.

This clonotype has at least ten counts. The chain couples TRBV7-2 to TRBJ1-2; the D gene is possibly TRBD1 (6 bases). This CDR3 is 14 amino acids long. The V end was cut by 10 bases, the J end by 0 bases, with 15 bases between. CDR1 and CDR2 from the germline V gene are SGHTA and FQGNSA. The CDR3 region is CAITKGEANYGYTF. Written as DNA, the CDR3 is TGTGCCATTACGAAGGGGGAAGCTAACTATGGCTACACCTTC.

This clonotype was counted a few times. This chain joins TRBV7-2 and TRBJ2-1, with D uncertain. V lost 5 bases, J lost 8 bases, and 16 bases lay in between. The germline CDR1 and CDR2 sequences are SGHTA and FQGNSA. This CDR3 region has 14 residues. The CDR3 protein is CASSPSPWDDEQFF. CDR3 coding DNA: TGTGCCAGCAGCCCGAGCCCCTGGGATGATGAGCAGTTCTTC.

This chain uses TRBV19 with TRBJ1-1, with 8 positions matching TRBD1. The CDR3 is 14 amino acids. In germline, CDR1 is LNHDA, CDR2 SQIVND (reference sequence). The ends lost 6 bases at V and 4 bases at J; junction bases unmatched: 7. Here the CDR3 reads CASSKTGVVTEAFF. The DNA for the CDR3 is TGTGCCAGTAGCAAGACAGGGGTAGTCACTGAAGCTTTCTTT.

The rearrangement joins TRBV6-6 to TRBJ2-5; D is unresolved. This CDR3 has 15 amino acids. V lost 0 bases and J lost 2, with 10 bases in between. Germline lookup yields CDR1 MNHNY and CDR2 SVGAGI (reference sequence). The CDR3 protein is CASSYSRRLQETQYF. The CDR3 DNA reads TGTGCCAGCAGTTACTCTAGACGGCTTCAAGAGACCCAGTACTTC.

This clonotype was observed a few times. The V gene is TRBV29-1, the J gene TRBJ2-2, with 10 bases lining up with TRBD2. This CDR3 has 12 amino acids. Per germline, CDR1 SQVTM and CDR2 ANQGSEA. V shed 5 bases, J shed 6 bases, and the junction held 0 bases outside the gene matches. The CDR3 DNA reads as TGCAGCGTTAGCGGGAGGGCCGGGGAGCTGTTTTTT. This sequence encodes CSVSGRAGELFF.

This clonotype occurred a few times. The gene calls are TRBV25-1 and TRBJ1-6, with D hard to call. This CDR3 contains 14 residues. Trimming pared 6 bases from V and 6 bases from J, leaving 12 bases between. The V gene's germline CDR1 is MGHDK and CDR2 SYGVNS. The CDR3 DNA follows: TGTGCCAGCAGCTATACAGCGATTAATTCACCCCTCCACTTT. It codes for CASSYTAINSPLHF.

In its sample, this clonotype was seen many times. V usage is TRBV28 and J usage is TRBJ1-2; maybe TRBD1 (5 bases). This CDR3 has 12 residues. Germline values: CDR1 MDHEN, CDR2 SYDVKM. V was clipped by 8 bases and J by 3 bases, with 10 bases between them. CDR3 in amino acids: CASWDGHYGYTF. In DNA, the CDR3 is TGTGCCAGCTGGGACGGACACTATGGCTACACCTTC.

This clonotype was observed a handful of times. The chain couples TRBV30 to TRBJ1-5, with D unresolved. Per the germline V gene, CDR1 is GTSNPN and CDR2 is SVGIG (reference sequence). Trimming shortened V by 0 bases and J by 8 bases, and 11 bases separated the two germline ends. CDR3 size: 13 residues. The CDR3 DNA reads TGTGCCTGGAGTGTTGGGCCCGGGAAGCCCCAGCATTTT. It translates to CAWSVGPGKPQHF.

This clonotype was detected a few times. In DNA, the CDR3 is TGTGCCAGCAGCTTAGCCTTGACAGGGGTAAGCGAGCAGTACTTC. Translation: CASSLALTGVSEQYF. The chain uses TRBV11-2 and TRBJ2-7; 8 bases are shared with TRBD1. With V trimmed by 1 base and J by 6 bases, 8 bases remained unmatched. Looked up from germline, CDR1 is SGHAT and CDR2 is FQNNGV. The CDR3 contains 15 residues.

The chain has TRBV7-6 and TRBJ2-3; D may match TRBD1 or TRBD2 (7 bases each). This CDR3 contains 14 residues. Germline CDR1 and CDR2: SGHVS and FNYEAQ. The V end lost 5 bases, the J end lost 4 bases, and 13 bases lay between the germline ends. The CDR3, as DNA: TGTGCCAGCAGCATGACAGGGAGGGCAGATACGCAGTATTTT. This encodes CASSMTGRADTQYF. The complete variable domain, with remaining parts taken from reference TRBV7-6 and TRBJ2-3, reads GAGVSQSPRYKVTKRGQDVALRCDPISGHVSLYWYRQALGQGPEFLTYFNYEAQQDKSGLPNDRFSAERPEGSISTLTIQRTEQRDSAMYRCASSMTGRADTQYFGPGTRLTVL.

This chain links TRBV6-6 with TRBJ1-5; 9 bases are shared with TRBD1. V shed 7 bases and J 3 bases; nucleotides not matched to a gene: 7. CDR1 and CDR2 from the germline V gene are MNHNY and SVGAGI (reference sequence). The CDR3 is made up of 15 amino acids. The CDR3 is CASTRDRANNQPQHF. The DNA of the CDR3 is TGTGCCAGCACTCGGGACAGGGCAAACAATCAGCCCCAGCATTTT.

This clonotype was counted many times. This chain uses TRBV12-5 with TRBJ2-1, with unresolved D. The CDR3 covers 15 residues. With 3 bases removed from V and 0 bases from J, the gap between germline ends came to 9 bases. Germline CDR1 is LGHNT and CDR2 is FRNRAP. CDR3 residues: CASGFDSSSYNEQFF. CDR3 bases: TGTGCTAGTGGTTTCGATTCGAGCTCCTACAATGAGCAGTTCTTC.

This rearrangement joins TRBV14 to TRBJ1-4, with D uncertain. V lost 0 bases to trimming and J lost 1 base, with 9 bases between them. The CDR3 sequence is 16 residues long. Germline values: CDR1 SGHDN, CDR2 FVKESK. CDR3 bases: TGTGCCAGCAGCCAAGACACAGTGAGAACTAATGAAAAACTGTTTTTT. It is translated as CASSQDTVRTNEKLFF.

The chain has TRBV20-1 and TRBJ1-5; D is unclear. This CDR3 region has 14 residues. Trimming stripped 0 bases from V and 5 bases from J, with 11 bases between. In germline, CDR1 is DFQATT, CDR2 SNEGSKA (reference sequence). The CDR3 DNA reads TGCAGTGCTAGAGATCACAACCGGGATCAGCCCCAGCATTTT. Its protein product is CSARDHNRDQPQHF.

Details on this clonotype: A much larger clone is a single base away; this may be a read error. The chain combines TRBV4-1 with TRBJ2-7, with D perhaps matching TRBD1 (5 bases). Germline CDR1 and CDR2: MGHRA and YSYEKL. The CDR3 loop spans 15 amino acids. CDR3 protein: CDSSQDGTGFYEQYF. CDR3 bases: TGCGACAGCAGCCAAGATGGTACAGGTTTCTACGAGCAGTACTTC.

CDR3 protein: CSAQKGTGAYEQYF. The CDR3 DNA is TGCAGTGCCCAAAAAGGAACAGGAGCCTACGAGCAGTACTTC. The chain couples TRBV20-1 to TRBJ2-7; the D gene is possibly TRBD1 (5 bases). In germline, CDR1 is DFQATT, CDR2 SNEGSKA (reference sequence). The CDR3 runs to 14 residues. V was clipped by 6 bases and J by 2 bases, with 17 bases between them.